These T cell receptor beta chains were read from a single sample in a study of CD8 T cells in ankylosing spondylitis. TCRdb used MiXCR to reprocess the 5' RACE reads, holding one entry per CDR3 protein. The sample includes 40,000 to 50,000 distinct CDR3 sequences, less than 3.5% of them seen just once. What was sequenced was blood, either unsorted or a sorted T cell fraction (not recorded which). The receptors stem from a male donor with ankylosing spondylitis or in good health (not recorded which). Each CDR3 is given with its conserved first and last residue. The order of the fields is V gene, J gene, CDR3 protein.

V gene: TRBV9
J gene: TRBJ2-5
CDR3 protein: CASSDRDRGETQYF

V gene: TRBV9
J gene: TRBJ1-1
CDR3 protein: CASSVASNTEAFF

V gene: TRBV9
J gene: TRBJ1-1
CDR3 protein: CASSRSLVNTEAFF

V gene: TRBV10-3
J gene: TRBJ2-5
CDR3 protein: CAFSLPRAVAWGRKETQYF

V gene: TRBV9
J gene: TRBJ2-3
CDR3 protein: CASSVQAAAGPQYF

V gene: TRBV10-1
J gene: TRBJ2-3
CDR3 protein: CASREAVSLAGAGTDTQYF

V gene: TRBV9
J gene: TRBJ2-2
CDR3 protein: CASSVGLPTGELFF

V gene: TRBV9
J gene: TRBJ2-7
CDR3 protein: CASSVGGRSSYEQYF

V gene: TRBV9
J gene: TRBJ2-4
CDR3 protein: CASSVDRVGAKNIQYF

V gene: TRBV9
J gene: TRBJ1-2
CDR3 protein: CASSATGEYGYTF

V gene: TRBV9
J gene: TRBJ2-1
CDR3 protein: CASSVGGPGTYEQFF

V gene: TRBV9
J gene: TRBJ1-2
CDR3 protein: CASSVEGNPNYGYTF

V gene: TRBV9
J gene: TRBJ1-5
CDR3 protein: CASSAVSNQPQHF

V gene: TRBV9
J gene: TRBJ2-5
CDR3 protein: CASSRASGLQETQYF

V gene: TRBV9
J gene: TRBJ1-1
CDR3 protein: CASSRGELAEAFF

V gene: TRBV9
J gene: TRBJ2-1
CDR3 protein: CASSVGTSGSGNEQFF

V gene: TRBV9
J gene: TRBJ2-3
CDR3 protein: CASSWGGSSDTQYF

V gene: TRBV9
J gene: TRBJ2-5
CDR3 protein: CASSVGEHMETQYF

V gene: TRBV9
J gene: TRBJ1-5
CDR3 protein: CASSEGQGDQPQHF

V gene: TRBV4-1
J gene: TRBJ2-2
CDR3 protein: CASSQDRSTGELFF

V gene: TRBV9
J gene: TRBJ2-1
CDR3 protein: CASSRQTGRSYNEQFF

V gene: TRBV9
J gene: TRBJ1-6
CDR3 protein: CASSDDRGRRNSPLHF

V gene: TRBV9
J gene: TRBJ2-5
CDR3 protein: CASSVTSGSSTETQYF

V gene: TRBV9
J gene: TRBJ2-3
CDR3 protein: CASSVRTRGTDTQYF

V gene: TRBV9
J gene: TRBJ2-2
CDR3 protein: CASSVRDRGHTGELFF